This paragraph covers one T cell receptor (beta chain) sequence. The method was immunoSEQ multiplex PCR; TCRdb's version includes in-frame clones alone and lacks a portion of them. There are more than 30,000 clones in the sample; 80% to 90% occur only once, and 3% to 3.5% lies in the top ten. The record originates from a study of CD4 T cells in relation to SARS-CoV-2 and coronaviruses. Germline loops: CDR1 ENHRY, CDR2 SYGVKD. V shed 4 bases and J 1 base; nucleotides not matched to a gene: 6. CDR3 length: 18 residues. The TCR sequence derives from an adult with COVID-19. The V and J genes are TRBV10-3 and TRBJ2-1; TRBD2 agrees at 14 bases. Specimen: memory CD4+ T cells from PBMCs. The CDR3 region is CAISATSGRARSYNEQFF. Here the CDR3 DNA reads TGTGCCATCAGTGCGACTAGCGGGAGGGCCCGGTCCTACAATGAGCAGTTCTTC.